One sample yielded the 3 T cell receptor beta chains listed below, sequenced in a study of blood T cell repertoires in COVID-19. Profiled with immunoSEQ multiplex PCR; TCRdb holds only in-frame clones, not every one. In the table there are around 27,000 clones, more than 80% of which are singletons. The sequenced material came from peripheral blood. The receptors originated from a man in his 60s with acute or convalescent COVID-19.

The gene calls are TRBV7-3 and TRBJ2-5; the match to TRBD1 covers 11 bases. The V gene end was trimmed by 2 bases and the J gene end by 4 bases; junction bases not matched to a gene: 3. CDR3 size: 15 residues. The germline gives CDR1 SGHTA, CDR2 FQGTGA. Here the CDR3 reads CASSLGTGGRETQYF. The CDR3 coding sequence is TGTGCCAGCAGCTTAGGGACAGGGGGAAGAGAGACCCAGTACTTC.

This CDR3 is CASSLGQGDNSPLHF. CDR3 nucleotide sequence: TGCGCCAGCAGCTTGGGACAGGGGGATAATTCACCCCTCCACTTT. The V and J genes are TRBV5-1 and TRBJ1-6, with 9 bases aligning to TRBD1. The length of the CDR3 is 15 residues. Per germline, CDR1 SGHRS and CDR2 YFSETQ. V shed 0 bases and J 5 bases; nucleotides not matched to a gene: 0.

For the CDR3, the DNA is TGTGCCAGCAGCTTCCTGTCGACAGGGCTAGACGTCCTGACTTTC. Its translation: CASSFLSTGLDVLTF. J is TRBJ2-6 and V is TRBV7-8, with 7 bases that match TRBD1. Germline assignment: CDR1 SGHVS and CDR2 FQNEAQ. The CDR3 sequence is 15 residues long. The ends lost 3 bases at V and 11 bases at J; junction bases unmatched: 10. Combining the CDR3 with reference TRBV7-8 and TRBJ2-6 gives the whole variable domain GAGVSQSPRYKVAKRGQDVALRCDPISGHVSLFWYQQALGQGPEFLTYFQNEAQLDKSGLPSDRFFAERPEGSVSTLKIQRTQQEDSAVYLCASSFLSTGLDVLTFGAGSRLTVL.